This T cell receptor beta chain was captured by sequencing in a study of T cells in Graves' hyperthyroidism and ophthalmopathy. Only a few counts were recorded for this clonotype. This sequence may be a read error, since a much larger clone differs from it by one base. Germline lookup yields CDR1 LGHDT and CDR2 YNNKEL (reference sequence). CDR3 length equals 16 residues. TCR beta CDR3 sequences were amplified from RNA transcripts. First-round RT-PCR targeting the TCR CDR3 was performed with the HTBI primer set. TCRdb called the multiplex PCR reads again in MiXCR, with one record for every CDR3 protein. The sample lists around 440,000 distinct CDR3 sequences, about 15% seen once, with approximately 14% in the top ten. Patients aged 18 to 65 had newly diagnosed hyperthyroidism lasting under 2 months. PBMCs stemmed from around 10 ml fresh peripheral blood.

V and J are TRBV3-1 and TRBJ2-5; TRBD1 aligns across 8 bases. The sequenced material came from blood. The TCR originated in a woman between 18 and 29 years old with Graves' hyperthyroidism. The CDR3 loop is CASSLRRTGPQETQHF. The CDR3 DNA follows: TGTGCCAGCAGCCTAAGACGGACAGGGCCCCAAGAGACCCAGCACTTC.